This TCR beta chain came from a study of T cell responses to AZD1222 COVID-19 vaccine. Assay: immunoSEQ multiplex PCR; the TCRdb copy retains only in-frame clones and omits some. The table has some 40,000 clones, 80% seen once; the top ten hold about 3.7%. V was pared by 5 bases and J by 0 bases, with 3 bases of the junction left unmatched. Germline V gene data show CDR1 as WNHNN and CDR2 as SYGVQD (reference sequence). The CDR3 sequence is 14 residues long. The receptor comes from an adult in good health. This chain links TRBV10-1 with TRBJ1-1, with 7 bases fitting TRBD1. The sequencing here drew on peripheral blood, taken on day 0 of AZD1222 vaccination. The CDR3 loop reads CASSQDRMNTEAFF. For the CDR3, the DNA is TGCGCCAGCAGTCAGGACAGGATGAACACTGAAGCTTTCTTT.